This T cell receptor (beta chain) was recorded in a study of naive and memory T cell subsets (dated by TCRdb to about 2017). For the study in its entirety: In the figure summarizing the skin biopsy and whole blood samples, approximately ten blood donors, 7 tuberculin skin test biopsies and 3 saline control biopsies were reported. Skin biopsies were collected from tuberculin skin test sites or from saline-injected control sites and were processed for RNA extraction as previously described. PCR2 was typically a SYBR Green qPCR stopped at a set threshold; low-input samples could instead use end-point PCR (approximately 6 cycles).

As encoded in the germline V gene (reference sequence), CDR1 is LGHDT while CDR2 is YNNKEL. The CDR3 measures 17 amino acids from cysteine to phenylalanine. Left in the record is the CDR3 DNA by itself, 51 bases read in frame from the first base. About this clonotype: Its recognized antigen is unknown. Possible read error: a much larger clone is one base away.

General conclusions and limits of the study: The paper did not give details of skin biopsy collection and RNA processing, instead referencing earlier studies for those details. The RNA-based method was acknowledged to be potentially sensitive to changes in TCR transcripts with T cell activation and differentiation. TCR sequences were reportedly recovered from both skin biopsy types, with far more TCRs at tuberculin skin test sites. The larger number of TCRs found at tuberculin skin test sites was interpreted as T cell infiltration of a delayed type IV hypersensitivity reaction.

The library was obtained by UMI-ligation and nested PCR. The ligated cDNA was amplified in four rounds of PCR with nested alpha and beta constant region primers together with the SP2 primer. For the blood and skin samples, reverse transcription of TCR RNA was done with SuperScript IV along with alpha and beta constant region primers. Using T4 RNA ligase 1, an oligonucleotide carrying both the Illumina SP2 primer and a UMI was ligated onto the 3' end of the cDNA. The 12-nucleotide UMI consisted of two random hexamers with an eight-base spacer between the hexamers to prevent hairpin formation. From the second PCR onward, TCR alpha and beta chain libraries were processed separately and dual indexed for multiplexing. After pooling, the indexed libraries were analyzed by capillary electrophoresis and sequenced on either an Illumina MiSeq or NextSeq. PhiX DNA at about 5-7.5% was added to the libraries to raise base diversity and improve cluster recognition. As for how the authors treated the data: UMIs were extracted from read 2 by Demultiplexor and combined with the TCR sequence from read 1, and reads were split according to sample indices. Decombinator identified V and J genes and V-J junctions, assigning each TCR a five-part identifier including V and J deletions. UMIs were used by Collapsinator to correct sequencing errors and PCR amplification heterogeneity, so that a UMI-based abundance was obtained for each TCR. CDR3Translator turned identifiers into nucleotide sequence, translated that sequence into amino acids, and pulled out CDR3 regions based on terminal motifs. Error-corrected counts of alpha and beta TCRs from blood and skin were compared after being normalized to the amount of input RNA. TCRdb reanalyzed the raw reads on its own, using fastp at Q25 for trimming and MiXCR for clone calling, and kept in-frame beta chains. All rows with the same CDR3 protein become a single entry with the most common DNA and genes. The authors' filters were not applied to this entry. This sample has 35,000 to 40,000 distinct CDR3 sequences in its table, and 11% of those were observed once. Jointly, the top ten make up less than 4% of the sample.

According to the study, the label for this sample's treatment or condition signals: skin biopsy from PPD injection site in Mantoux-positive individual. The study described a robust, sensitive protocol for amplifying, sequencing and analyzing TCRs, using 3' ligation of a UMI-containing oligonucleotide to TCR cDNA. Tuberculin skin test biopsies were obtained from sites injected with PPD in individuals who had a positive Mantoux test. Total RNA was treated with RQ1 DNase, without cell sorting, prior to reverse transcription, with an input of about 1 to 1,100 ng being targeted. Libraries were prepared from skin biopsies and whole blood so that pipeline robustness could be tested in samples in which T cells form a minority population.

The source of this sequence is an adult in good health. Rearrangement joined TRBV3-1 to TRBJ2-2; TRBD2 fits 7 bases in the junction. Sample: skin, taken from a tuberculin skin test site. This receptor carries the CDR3 CASSQDLAAGSPGELSF. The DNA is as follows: TGTGCCAGCAGCCAAGATCTCGCAGCGGGGAGCCCCGGGGAGCTGTCTTTT.